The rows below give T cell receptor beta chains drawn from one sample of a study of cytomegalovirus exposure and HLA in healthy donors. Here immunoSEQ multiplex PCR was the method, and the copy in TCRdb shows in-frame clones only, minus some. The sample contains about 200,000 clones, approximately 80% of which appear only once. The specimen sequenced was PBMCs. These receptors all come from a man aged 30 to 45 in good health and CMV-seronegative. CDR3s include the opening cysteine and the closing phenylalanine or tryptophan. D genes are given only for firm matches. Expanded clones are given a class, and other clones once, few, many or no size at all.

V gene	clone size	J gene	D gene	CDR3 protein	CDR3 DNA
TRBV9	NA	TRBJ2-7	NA	CASSVEVGGYEQYF	TGTGCCAGCAGCGTAGAAGTAGGAGGCTACGAGCAGTACTTC
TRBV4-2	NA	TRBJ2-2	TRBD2	CASSQSVIAGGSTGELFF	TGTGCCAGCAGCCAATCGGTAATAGCGGGGGGGAGCACCGGGGAGCTGTTTTTT
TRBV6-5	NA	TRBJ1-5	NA	CASSYSRAPNQPQHF	TGTGCCAGCAGTTACTCCAGGGCCCCCAATCAGCCCCAGCATTTT
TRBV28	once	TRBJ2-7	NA	CASSGPREQYF	TGTGCCAGCAGTGGGCCTCGCGAGCAGTACTTC
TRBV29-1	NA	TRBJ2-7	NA	CSAQGDSSYEQYF	TGCAGCGCTCAGGGGGACTCCTCCTACGAGCAGTACTTC
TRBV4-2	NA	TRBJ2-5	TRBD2	CASSRGQAGTQETQYF	TGTGCCAGCAGCAGGGGCCAAGCGGGGACCCAAGAGACCCAGTACTTC
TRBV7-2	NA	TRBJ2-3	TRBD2	CASGLAGGKYF	TGTGCCAGCGGTTTGGCGGGGGGGAAGTATTTT
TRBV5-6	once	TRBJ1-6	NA	CASSPATGTKNSPLHF	TGTGCCAGCAGCCCTGCCACCGGGACAAAAAATTCACCCCTCCACTTT
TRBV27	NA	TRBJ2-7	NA	CASKFLGEENEQYF	TGTGCCAGCAAGTTTTTGGGGGAGGAGAACGAGCAGTACTTC
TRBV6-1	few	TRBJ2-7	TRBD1	CASREGDRGHEQYF	TGTGCCAGCAGAGAGGGAGACAGGGGCCACGAGCAGTACTTC
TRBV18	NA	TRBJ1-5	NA	CASSREQGNQPQHF	TGTGCCAGCTCACGAGAGCAGGGCAATCAGCCCCAGCATTTT
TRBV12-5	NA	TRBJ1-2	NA	CASGPEGLNYGYTF	TGTGCTAGTGGACCGGAGGGGCTAAACTATGGCTACACCTTC
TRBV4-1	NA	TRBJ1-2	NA	CASSQDKRSYTF	TGCGCCAGCAGCCAAGATAAGAGGAGCTACACCTTC
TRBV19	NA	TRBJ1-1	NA	CASSIVRTQAEAFF	TGTGCCAGTAGTATAGTTCGGACACAGGCTGAAGCTTTCTTT
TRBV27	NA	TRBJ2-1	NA	CASSLAGSNEQFF	TGTGCCAGCAGTTTGGCAGGGTCCAATGAGCAGTTCTTC
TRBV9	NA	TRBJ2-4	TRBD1	CASSESQGEWNIQYF	TGTGCCAGCAGCGAGAGTCAGGGGGAGTGGAACATTCAGTACTTC
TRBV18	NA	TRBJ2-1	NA	CASSPIWRVYNEQFF	TGTGCCAGCTCCCCTATTTGGAGGGTCTACAATGAGCAGTTCTTC